The sequence of this T cell receptor beta chain was determined in a study of blood T cell repertoires in COVID-19. Study summary: From the United States, Italy and Spain came samples of acute and convalescent COVID-19. PBMCs, B-cell-depleted T cells, or T cells were the source of the cDNA or gDNA that made up the material.

CDR1 and CDR2 (germline): SGHVS, FNYEAQ. V shed 5 bases and J shed 4 bases, with 14 bases lying between them. This CDR3 is built from 14 residues. Per the authors' pipeline: Quantification of nucleated cells was approximated via reference gene primer amplification. Method: immunoSEQ multiplex PCR; TCRdb's copy keeps in-frame clones and lacks some. That table furnishes V, J and clone size, whereas the DNA furnished D and trimming. The data show about 75,000 clones, roughly 90% seen once. This clonotype was sampled from a human donor in a cohort sampled during active COVID-19. The specimen was peripheral blood. This chain links TRBV7-6 with TRBJ2-5; D gene ambiguous. CDR3 bases: TGTGCCAGCAGCCCCCGAGACACCAGAGAGACCCAGTACTTC. Translation gives CASSPRDTRETQYF. Drawing the rest from reference TRBV7-6 and TRBJ2-5, the complete variable domain is GAGVSQSPRYKVTKRGQDVALRCDPISGHVSLYWYRQALGQGPEFLTYFNYEAQQDKSGLPNDRFSAERPEGSISTLTIQRTEQRDSAMYRCASSPRDTRETQYFGPGTRLLVL.